This record concerns one T cell receptor beta chain sequence. This sample is drawn from a study of blood T cell repertoires in COVID-19. Study in general: The United States, Italy and Spain supplied acute and convalescent COVID-19 samples. Nucleic acid was either cDNA or gDNA, and it came from T cells, B-cell-depleted T cells, or PBMCs.

In the authors' workflow: Reference gene primer amplification gave nucleated cell count estimates. Some clones are missing from TCRdb's copy, which holds only in-frame ones; the method was immunoSEQ multiplex PCR. The V and J calls and the clone size are those of that table, but D and trimming were determined from the DNA. This sample has more than 60,000 clones, with around 90% found just once. This CDR3 has 14 residues. Germline values: CDR1 SGHTA, CDR2 FQGNSA. The V end was cut by 1 base, the J end by 4 bases, with 10 bases between. The V call is TRBV7-2, the J call TRBJ1-1, with a possible D match to TRBD1 (5 bases). Sequences were obtained from peripheral blood. This TCR was sampled from an elderly woman with active or convalescent COVID-19. CDR3 in DNA: TGTGCCAGCAGCTTAGTCCCCGGGGGCACTGAAGCTTTCTTT. Its translation is CASSLVPGGTEAFF.